The 13 T cell receptor beta chains below were found in one sample sequenced in a study of CD8 T cells in ankylosing spondylitis. TCRdb reprocessed the 5' RACE reads via MiXCR and lists one record per CDR3 protein. This sample has 300,000 to 350,000 distinct CDR3 sequences, with about 20% found just once. The sequenced sample was blood, either unsorted or a sorted T cell fraction (not recorded which). The receptors here all came from a female donor with ankylosing spondylitis or in good health (not recorded which).

This clonotype has at least ten counts. J is TRBJ2-3 and V is TRBV20-1; 10 bases agree with TRBD1. CDR1 and CDR2 from the germline V gene are DFQATT and SNEGSKA (reference sequence). Unmatched junction bases numbered 16, after V lost 4 bases and J lost 6 bases. The CDR3 consists of 17 residues. Written as DNA, the CDR3 is TGCAGTGCTAAACCCATCGTCGGGACAGGGGAGAGGGATACGCAGTATTTT. Amino acids: CSAKPIVGTGERDTQYF.

CDR3 sequence (DNA): TGTGCCAGCAGTTGGGGAGCTAATGAAAAACTGTTTTTT. The encoded protein is CASSWGANEKLFF. The J gene is TRBJ1-4, the V gene TRBV12-3 or TRBV12-4; D is unresolved. The CDR3 loop spans 13 amino acids. Deletions cut 4 bases from V and 3 bases from J, with 6 bases between.

This clonotype was picked up a small number of times. The DNA of the CDR3 is TGTGCCACCAGCAGAGGGGGGGAGGGGAATGAGCAGTTCTTC. It codes for CATSRGGEGNEQFF. The V call is TRBV15, the J call TRBJ2-1, with TRBD2 identical over 7 bases. The CDR3 length is 14 residues. V was clipped by 1 base and J by 7 bases; unmatched bases: 4. In germline, CDR1 is LNHNV, CDR2 YYDKDF (reference sequence).

This clonotype came up a few times. The chain couples TRBV7-9 to TRBJ1-1, with D unclear. CDR1 and CDR2 from the germline V gene are SEHNR and FQNEAQ (reference sequence). This CDR3 region has 14 residues. The germline V and J ends were trimmed by 5 bases and 5 bases, with 15 bases remaining between them. The CDR3 loop reads CASSRHSERTEAFF. In nucleotides, the CDR3 is TGTGCCAGCAGCCGCCACAGTGAGCGGACTGAAGCTTTCTTT.

The CDR3 DNA follows: TGCGCCAGCAGCCAAGGAACGCAAGAGACCCAGTACTTC. It is translated as CASSQGTQETQYF. The V gene is TRBV4-3, the J gene TRBJ2-5; D remains ambiguous. Germline-derived CDR1 and CDR2 are LGHNA and YSLEER. V lost 1 base and J 2 bases, leaving 5 bases between the germline ends. The CDR3 contains 13 residues.

This clonotype showed up many times. The chain carries TRBV29-1 and TRBJ2-7; 7 bases map to TRBD1. Trimming took 7 bases from V and 6 from J; bases not matched to a gene: 9. This CDR3 contains 12 residues. Germline CDR1 is SQVTM and CDR2 is ANQGSEA. For the CDR3, the DNA is TGCAGCGCCACGACAGGGAGCCCCGAGCAGTACTTC. It is translated as CSATTGSPEQYF.

The chain links TRBV6-1 to TRBJ1-1, with D perhaps TRBD1 (6 bases). This CDR3 comprises 13 residues. Germline V lookup: CDR1 MNHNS, CDR2 SASEGT. V shed 5 bases and J shed 11 bases, with 18 bases lying between them. CDR3 amino acids: CASSRTDLMGAFF. The CDR3 bases are TGTGCCAGCAGTCGGACAGACTTGATGGGGGCTTTCTTT.

The CDR3 nucleotides are TGTGCCAGCAGATACAGGGGGGAGTATGAGCAGTTCTTC. Translated: CASRYRGEYEQFF. V gene TRBV3-1 combines with J gene TRBJ2-1, with 8 bases that match TRBD1. In germline, CDR1 is LGHDT, CDR2 YNNKEL (reference sequence). The CDR3 runs 13 residues. V lost 6 bases, J lost 8 bases, and 6 bases stayed unmatched.

This clonotype was counted only a few times. The chain employs TRBV7-2 and TRBJ1-5; 7 positions match TRBD1. CDR1 and CDR2 (germline): SGHTA, FQGNSA. The J segment lost 3 bases and the V segment lost 2 bases, leaving 4 bases of the junction unmatched. The CDR3 is made up of 15 amino acids. The CDR3 DNA reads TGTGCCAGCAGCTTATACAGGGGCCTCAATCAGCCCCAGCATTTT. Translated: CASSLYRGLNQPQHF. Full variable domain (remainder filled in from reference TRBV7-2 and TRBJ1-5): GAGVSQSPSNKVTEKGKDVELRCDPISGHTALYWYRQSLGQGLEFLIYFQGNSAPDKSGLPSDRFSAERTGGSVSTLTIQRTQQEDSAVYLCASSLYRGLNQPQHFGDGTRLSIL.

This clonotype was seen only a few times. The genes are TRBV4-3 and TRBJ2-7; the match to TRBD2 covers 12 bases. Germline-derived CDR1 and CDR2 are LGHNA and YSLEER. The CDR3 covers 15 residues. Unmatched junction bases numbered 5, after V lost 4 bases and J lost 4 bases. This chain's CDR3 is CASSLRLAGDYEQYF. CDR3 in DNA: TGCGCCAGCAGCCTCCGACTAGCGGGAGATTACGAGCAGTACTTC.

This chain uses TRBV28 with TRBJ2-7; TRBD2 matches 8 bases. CDR3 length: 13 residues. J lost 9 bases, V lost 8 bases, and 12 bases had no gene match. Germline lookup yields CDR1 MDHEN and CDR2 SYDVKM. The chain's CDR3 is CASYGLAVQGQYF. As DNA, the CDR3 is TGTGCCAGCTATGGACTAGCTGTTCAGGGGCAGTACTTC.

In this sample, this clonotype turned up a few times. The rearrangement uses TRBV20-1 and TRBJ2-1; 8 nucleotides agree with TRBD2. The V segment lost 3 bases and the J segment 8 bases; nucleotides outside the gene matches: 9. This CDR3 has 14 amino acids. Germline V gene sequence: CDR1 DFQATT, CDR2 SNEGSKA (reference sequence). CDR3 sequence (DNA): TGCAGTGCTAGGGGACTAGGGGGAGGTGATGAGCAGTTCTTC. Translated, it gives CSARGLGGGDEQFF.

In its sample, this clonotype was seen many times. The chain employs TRBV4-3 and TRBJ2-3; perhaps TRBD2 as D (6 bases). The CDR3 contains 15 residues. V was pared by 8 bases and J by 3 bases, with 18 bases between. The germline V gene has CDR1 LGHNA and CDR2 YSLEER. CDR3 sequence reads: CASRRENVPTDTQYF. The CDR3 DNA sequence: TGCGCCAGCCGGAGGGAGAACGTACCTACAGATACGCAGTATTTT.